The T cell receptor beta chain under discussion was sequenced for a study of blood T cells in healthy people across ages (dated by TCRdb to about 2015). For the wider study: In model experiments, template switching captured roughly one uniquely barcoded TCR beta cDNA molecule for every two T cells. Age-related changes in TCR beta repertoire diversity were measured in the study by deep sequencing normalized with unique cDNA molecular identifiers. Four age groups were formed from the donors: young (average approximately 15 years), middle-aged (approximately 42), aged (about 68) and long-lived (around 80). To avoid experimental bias, donors of different ages were distributed randomly across sequencing lanes. The study analyzed two additional independent replicas of 1 million unique cDNA reads from the same blood draw for two donors, one aged 18 to 29 and one aged 80 or older.

The germline V gene gives CDR1 as SGHTA and CDR2 as FQGNSA. Its CDR3 holds 18 amino acids, cysteine through phenylalanine. The CDR3 DNA has 54 bases and is translated from base 1. Trimmed from V: 0 bases; trimmed from J: 5 bases; junction bases lacking a gene match: 11. On this clonotype: The antigen it recognizes is unknown. Base qualities are not recorded, but no much larger clone differs from it by a single base.

Broader findings and caveats from the paper: Compared with the aged group, more naive CD4+ T cells, fewer expanded clones and increased TCR diversity were shown by the long-lived group, suggesting age selection. Because donor CMV infection status was unknown, age-related changes in expanded clonotypes were potentially confounded. Estimates of total diversity based on one million sequenced T cells were regarded as lower bounds and as underestimates. Since profiling was done on bulk unsorted PBMCs, naive and antigen-experienced compartments could not be conclusively compared. Observed TCR beta diversity per million T cells fell roughly linearly with age, and a significant reduction was already apparent by age roughly 40. Observed TCR beta diversity correlated strongly with the percentage of naive T cells measured by flow cytometry.

The library came from 5' RACE. Sequenced using an Illumina HiSeq 2500. A second PCR of about 6 to 12 cycles was run with a J-beta primer mix and a sample-barcoded 5' primer. A template-switch 5' adaptor carrying 12 random nucleotides introduced a unique molecular identifier onto each TCR beta cDNA molecule. At least 2.5 million CDR3-containing paired-end reads were obtained from each sample. First-strand cDNA was synthesized from all RNA with the Mint cDNA synthesis kit, primed by a TRBC-specific oligonucleotide. Following uracil-DNA glycosylase treatment, all cDNA underwent a first 18-cycle PCR with the universal primers M1SS and BC2_uni_R. The study's processing was this. Each sample was normalized by randomly selecting 1 million high-quality reads, each carrying a distinct molecular identifier. Instead of being binned into consensus sequences, reads that shared molecular identifiers were thrown out. MiTCR, with a Q25 quality threshold and the strictest error-elimination algorithm, was used for CDR3 identification, clonotype clustering and error correction. A nonparametric unseen species model with Euler transformation was used to estimate a lower bound on total TCR beta diversity. TCRdb handled the public reads itself, with Q25 trimming in fastp and clone calling in MiXCR, and kept productive beta chains. A single entry per CDR3 protein holds the most common genes and DNA from its merged rows. Here the V and J calls rest on TCRdb's processing, not on the authors' analysis. The sample profile shows over 600,000 distinct CDR3 sequences; 56% of them were found once. The top ten hold more than 25% of the sample.

The roughly 38 donors, aged 6 to 90 years, were systemically healthy Caucasian individuals from Russia. Each donor gave 8 to 10 milliliters of peripheral blood, drawn into EDTA-treated Vacutainer tubes. Ficoll-Paque density-gradient centrifugation was used to isolate PBMCs, with at least 7 million obtained per sample. Total RNA, at least 5 micrograms per sample, was extracted from PBMCs with Trizol reagent. For every donor, an aliquot of PBMCs went through flow cytometry to measure the percentages of naive CD45RAhigh/CD27high T cells. Sequenced input: blood. This receptor was identified in a man aged 40-49 years in good health. The chain links TRBV7-2 with TRBJ2-5; TRBD2 agrees with 11 junctional bases. The nucleotides read TGTGCCAGCAGCTTAGCGTGGGACTTAGCGGGAGGGGTGGAGACCCAGTACTTC. Its protein product is CASSLAWDLAGGVETQYF. Reference TRBV7-2 and TRBJ2-5 proteins supply the regions before and after the CDR3; the full variable domain is: GAGVSQSPSNKVTEKGKDVELRCDPISGHTALYWYRQSLGQGLEFLIYFQGNSAPDKSGLPSDRFSAERTGGSVSTLTIQRTQQEDSAVYLCASSLAWDLAGGVETQYFGPGTRLLVL.